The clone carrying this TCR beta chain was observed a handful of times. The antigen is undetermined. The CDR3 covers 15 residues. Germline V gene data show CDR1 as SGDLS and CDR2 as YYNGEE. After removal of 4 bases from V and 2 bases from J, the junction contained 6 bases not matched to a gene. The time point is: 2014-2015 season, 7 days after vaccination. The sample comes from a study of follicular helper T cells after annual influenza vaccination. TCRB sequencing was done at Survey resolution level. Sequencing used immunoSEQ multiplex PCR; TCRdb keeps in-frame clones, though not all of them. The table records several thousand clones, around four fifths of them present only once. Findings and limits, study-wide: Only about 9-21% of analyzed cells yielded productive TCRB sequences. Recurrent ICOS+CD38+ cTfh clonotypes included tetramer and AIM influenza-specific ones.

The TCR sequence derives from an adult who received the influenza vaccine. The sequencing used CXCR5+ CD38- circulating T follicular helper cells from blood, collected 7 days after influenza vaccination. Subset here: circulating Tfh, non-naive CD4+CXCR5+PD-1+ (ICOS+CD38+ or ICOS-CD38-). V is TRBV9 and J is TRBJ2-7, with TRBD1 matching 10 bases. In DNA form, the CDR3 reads TGTGCCAGCAGCTCACGACAGGGGGCTACCTACGAGCAGTACTTC. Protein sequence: CASSSRQGATYEQYF.